This TCR beta chain stems from a study of shared T cell receptors in the human thymus. CDR3 length: 15 residues. Trimming shortened V by 0 bases and J by 0 bases, and 8 bases separated the two germline ends. Germline V CDR1 and CDR2: SGHDT, YYEEEE. Only in-frame clones appear in the TCRdb table, and some are missing; sequencing was by immunoSEQ multiplex PCR. Of about 660,000 clones in the sample, more than 75% were seen once. The same specimen was also included in a second study, on human thymus T cells. From that second work: Corrective cardiac operations yielded the resected thymus tissue. Thymic repertoires from unrelated individuals overlapped highly, related research reported.

This receptor was obtained from a boy under two years old with a congenital heart defect. V gene TRBV5-6 combines with J gene TRBJ2-3; weak D call: TRBD2 (6 bases). The sequencing sample was made of thymocytes. The CDR3: CASSLGGTSTDTQYF. The CDR3 DNA reads as TGTGCCAGCAGCTTGGGTGGGACTAGCACAGATACGCAGTATTTT.